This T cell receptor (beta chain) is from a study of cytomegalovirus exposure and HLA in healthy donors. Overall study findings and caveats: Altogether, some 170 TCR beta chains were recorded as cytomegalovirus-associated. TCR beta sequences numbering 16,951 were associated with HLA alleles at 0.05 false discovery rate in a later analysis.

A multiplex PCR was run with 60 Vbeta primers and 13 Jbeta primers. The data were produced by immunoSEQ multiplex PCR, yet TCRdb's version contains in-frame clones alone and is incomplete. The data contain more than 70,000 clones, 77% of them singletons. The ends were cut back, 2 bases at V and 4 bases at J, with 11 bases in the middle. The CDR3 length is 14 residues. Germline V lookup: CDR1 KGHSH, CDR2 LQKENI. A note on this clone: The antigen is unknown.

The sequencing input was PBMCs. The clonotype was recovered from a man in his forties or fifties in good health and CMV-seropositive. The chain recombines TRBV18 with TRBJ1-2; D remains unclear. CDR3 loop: CASSPVTDSYGYTF. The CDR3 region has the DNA TGTGCCAGCTCACCAGTTACTGACTCCTATGGCTACACCTTC.